Following are 4 T cell receptor beta chains from one sample sequenced in a study of blood T cells in healthy people across ages. The authors ran a second PCR of about 6 to 11 cycles using a sample-barcoded 5' primer and a J-beta primer mix. Via MiXCR, TCRdb re-called the 5' RACE reads, giving one row per CDR3 protein. The sample shows some 320,000 distinct CDR3 sequences, 25% to 30% of them seen only once. Sequenced sample: blood. The receptors stem from a woman aged 70-85 years in good health.

This clonotype was seen repeatedly, ten times or more. The chain joins TRBV10-3 to TRBJ2-7; 7 bases are shared with TRBD1. The V and J ends lost 6 bases and 3 bases, in that order; junction bases with no gene match: 8. This CDR3 has 14 residues. Looked up from germline, CDR1 is ENHRY and CDR2 is SYGVKD. The CDR3, as DNA: TGTGCCATCAGACAAACAGGGGTGGACTACGAGCAGTACTTC. Translating gives CAIRQTGVDYEQYF.

This clonotype occurred a few times. The genes are TRBV2 and TRBJ2-5, with 8 bases matching TRBD1. After removal of 5 bases from V and 0 bases from J, the junction contained 2 bases not matched to a gene. This CDR3 has 14 amino acids. The germline V gene has CDR1 SNHLY and CDR2 FYNNEI. CDR3 residues: CASSHRGYQETQYF. The DNA for the CDR3 is TGTGCCAGCAGTCACAGGGGGTACCAAGAGACCCAGTACTTC. The whole variable domain, filled in from reference TRBV2 and TRBJ2-5, reads EPEVTQTPSHQVTQMGQEVILRCVPISNHLYFYWYRQILGQKVEFLVSFYNNEISEKSEIFDDQFSVERPDGSNFTLKIRSTKLEDSAMYFCASSHRGYQETQYFGPGTRLLVL.

Concerning this clonotype itself: A junction end diverges from the germline sequence, so it may reflect a read error. The rearrangement links TRBV20-1 to TRBJ2-1; tentative D call: TRBD2 (5 bases). This CDR3 has 17 residues. Germline V gene sequence: CDR1 DFQATT, CDR2 SNEGSKA (reference sequence). The CDR3 DNA reads as TGCAGTGCTAGAGCACCGATGACTACTACCACCCACAACGAGCAGTTCTTC. Protein: CSARAPMTTTTHNEQFF.

The CDR3, as DNA: TGTGCCAGCAGCCCGACAGGGGGCAAGGAACAGCCCCAGTATTTT. It is translated as CASSPTGGKEQPQYF. The chain combines TRBV12-3 or TRBV12-4 with TRBJ1-5; 10 bases agree with TRBD1. Near its end, the DNA agrees better with TRBJ2-3, so the J call may be wrong. This CDR3 spans 15 amino acids.